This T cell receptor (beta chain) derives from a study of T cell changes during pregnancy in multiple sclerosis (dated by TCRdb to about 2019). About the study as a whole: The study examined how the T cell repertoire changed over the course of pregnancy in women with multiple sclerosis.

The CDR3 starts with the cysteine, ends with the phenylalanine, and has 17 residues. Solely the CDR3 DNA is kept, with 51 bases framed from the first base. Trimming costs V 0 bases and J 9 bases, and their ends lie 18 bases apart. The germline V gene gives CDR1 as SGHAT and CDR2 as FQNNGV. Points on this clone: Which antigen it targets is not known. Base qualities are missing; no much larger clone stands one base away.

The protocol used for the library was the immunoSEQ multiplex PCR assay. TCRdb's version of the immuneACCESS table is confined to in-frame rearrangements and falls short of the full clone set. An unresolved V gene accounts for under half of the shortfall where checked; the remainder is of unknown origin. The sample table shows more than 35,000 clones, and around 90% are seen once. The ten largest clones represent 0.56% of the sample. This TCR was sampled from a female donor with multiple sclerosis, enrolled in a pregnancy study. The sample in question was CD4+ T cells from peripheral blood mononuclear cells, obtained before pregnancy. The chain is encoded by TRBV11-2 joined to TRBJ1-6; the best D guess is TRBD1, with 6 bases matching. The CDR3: CASSLESRTAGISPLHF. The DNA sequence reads TGTGCCAGCAGCTTAGAGTCCCGGACAGCTGGGATTTCACCCCTCCACTTT. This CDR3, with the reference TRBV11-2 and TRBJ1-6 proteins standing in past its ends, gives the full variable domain EAGVAQSPRYKIIEKRQSVAFWCNPISGHATLYWYQQILGQGPKLLIQFQNNGVVDDSQLPKDRFSAERLKGVDSTLKIQPAKLEDSAVYLCASSLESRTAGISPLHFGNGTRLTVT.